These 17 T cell receptor beta chains came from one sample sequenced in a study of T cell responses to AZD1222 COVID-19 vaccine. Profiled with immunoSEQ multiplex PCR; TCRdb holds only in-frame clones, not every one. In the table there are 100,000 to 120,000 clones, 88% of which are singletons. The sequenced sample was peripheral blood, obtained 28 days after the second AZD1222 dose. All receptors come from an adult who received the AZD1222 COVID-19 vaccine.

The rearrangement joins TRBV6-2 or TRBV6-3 to TRBJ1-6, with D possibly TRBD1 on 5 matching bases. Germline values: CDR1 MNHEY, CDR2 SVGEGT. The germline V and J ends were trimmed by 5 bases and 11 bases, with 13 bases remaining between them. CDR3 size: 13 residues. DNA of the CDR3: TGTGCCAGCAGTCCCGAGGCAGGGACACCCCTCCACTTT. Translation gives CASSPEAGTPLHF.

The chain joins TRBV19 to TRBJ1-1; a weak D match, TRBD1 (6 bases). Germline lookup yields CDR1 LNHDA and CDR2 SQIVND (reference sequence). The V and J ends lost 1 base and 7 bases respectively, with 13 bases between them. The length of the CDR3 is 14 residues. This CDR3 is CASSIAPGVHEAFF. The CDR3 region has the DNA TGTGCCAGTAGTATAGCCCCAGGGGTGCATGAAGCTTTCTTT.

This chain joins TRBV7-9 and TRBJ1-1, with D possibly being TRBD1 (6 bases). CDR3 length equals 15 residues. CDR1 is SEHNR, CDR2 FQNEAQ, per germline (reference sequence). The ends were cut back, 1 base at V and 9 bases at J, with 18 bases in the middle. The CDR3 loop is CASSLGTGARVKAFF. CDR3 DNA sequence: TGTGCCAGCAGCTTAGGGACGGGGGCGCGTGTAAAAGCTTTCTTT.

The gene calls are TRBV27 and TRBJ2-5, with 9 bases aligning to TRBD2. The CDR3 is made up of 15 amino acids. V gave up 4 bases and J gave up 4 bases; unmatched junction bases: 7. Germline-derived CDR1 and CDR2 are MNHEY and SMNVEV (reference sequence). Here the CDR3 reads CASSSGGGAVETQYF. As DNA, the CDR3 is TGTGCCAGCAGTTCCGGCGGGGGGGCTGTAGAGACCCAGTACTTC.

The CDR3: CASSPYRALDSPLHF. The CDR3 DNA is TGTGCCAGTAGTCCCTACAGGGCGCTTGATTCACCCCTCCACTTT. The V and J genes are TRBV19 and TRBJ1-6; D possibly corresponds to TRBD1 (6 bases). Germline V gene lookup returns CDR1 LNHDA and CDR2 SQIVND (reference sequence). Trimming removed 5 bases at V and 8 bases at J, with 16 bases between. The CDR3 totals 15 residues.

CDR3 bases: TGTGCCAGCAGTAAGAACATGCAAGAGACCCAGTACTTC. It translates to CASSKNMQETQYF. This rearrangement joins TRBV27 to TRBJ2-5; D gene ambiguous. From germline, CDR1 is MNHEY and CDR2 SMNVEV (reference sequence). Trimming took off 5 bases at V and 2 bases at J, with 9 bases between the two ends. This CDR3 has 13 amino acids.

The gene calls are TRBV5-1 and TRBJ2-2, with D unresolved. This CDR3 is 13 amino acids long. Looked up from germline, CDR1 is SGHRS and CDR2 is YFSETQ. V was trimmed by 2 bases and J by 5 bases, leaving 7 bases between them. As DNA, the CDR3 is TGCGCCAGCAGCTTCCCACAGACCGGGGAGCTGTTTTTT. Translated: CASSFPQTGELFF.

This rearrangement joins TRBV7-2 to TRBJ2-1; 9 bases are a match to TRBD1. Germline CDR1 and CDR2: SGHTA and FQGNSA. V lost 4 bases and J lost 2; bases outside the gene matches: 3. This CDR3 comprises 15 residues. The CDR3 DNA is TGTGCCAGCAGCTCGGGACAGGGACCCTACAATGAGCAGTTCTTC. Translated, it gives CASSSGQGPYNEQFF.

This rearrangement joins TRBV27 to TRBJ2-1; D gene ambiguous. Looked up from germline, CDR1 is MNHEY and CDR2 is SMNVEV (reference sequence). The CDR3 loop spans 13 amino acids. The ends were cut back, 4 bases at V and 7 bases at J, with 11 bases in the middle. CDR3 DNA sequence: TGTGCCAGCAGTTCATCCTGGCAAAATGAGCAGTTCTTC. This sequence encodes CASSSSWQNEQFF.

This sequence joins TRBV2 and TRBJ1-2; 8 nucleotides align to TRBD1. Germline lookup yields CDR1 SNHLY and CDR2 FYNNEI. The CDR3 has 13 amino acids. With 4 bases clipped from V and 7 bases from J, the junction kept 5 bases outside the gene matches. The CDR3 loop reads CASSGTGNTGYTF. CDR3 coding DNA: TGTGCCAGCAGTGGGACAGGGAATACTGGCTACACCTTC.

The chain carries TRBV5-6 and TRBJ1-4; D is possibly TRBD1 (5 bases). V lost 1 base, J lost 3 bases, and 10 bases lay in between. The CDR3 totals 15 residues. The germline gives CDR1 SGHDT, CDR2 YYEEEE. The CDR3 here is CASSLRGRANEKLFF. CDR3 bases: TGTGCCAGCAGCTTGAGGGGTAGGGCTAATGAAAAACTGTTTTTT.

Remarks on this clone: The sample holds other DNA sequences that translate to the same CDR3. This chain links TRBV7-2 with TRBJ1-3, with a tentative D call TRBD1 (5 bases). The V gene's germline CDR1 is SGHTA and CDR2 FQGNSA. The germline V and J ends were trimmed by 5 bases and 4 bases, with 12 bases remaining between them. CDR3 length equals 14 residues. This CDR3 reads CASSLTGGGNTIYF. The CDR3 nucleotides read TGTGCCAGCAGCCTCACAGGTGGGGGAAACACCATATATTTT.

The rearrangement joins TRBV13 to TRBJ2-3; 9 bases are a match to TRBD2. In germline, CDR1 is PRHDT, CDR2 FYEKMQ (reference sequence). The CDR3 is made up of 15 amino acids. V gave up 5 bases and J gave up 3 bases; unmatched junction bases: 6. As DNA, the CDR3 is TGTGCCAGCAGCACCCGACTAGCGGTGACAGATACGCAGTATTTT. Amino acids: CASSTRLAVTDTQYF.

The CDR3 reads CASSSWTGSGYTF. The DNA for the CDR3 is TGTGCCAGCAGCTCATGGACAGGCTCGGGCTACACCTTC. V and J are TRBV7-3 and TRBJ1-2, with TRBD1 identical over 7 bases. CDR1 and CDR2 (germline): SGHTA, FQGTGA. Losses at the gene ends were 4 bases for V and 8 bases for J; bases not matched to a gene: 7. The CDR3 is 13 amino acids.

The chain uses TRBV9 and TRBJ1-4; 9 bases are shared with TRBD1. There are 15 residues in the CDR3. CDR1 is SGDLS and CDR2 is YYNGEE in the germline V gene. The V segment lost 0 bases and the J segment 8 bases; nucleotides outside the gene matches: 5. In DNA, the CDR3 is TGTGCCAGCAGCGTAGTTGGGACAGGGTACGAAAAACTGTTTTTT. This sequence encodes CASSVVGTGYEKLFF.

This chain links TRBV7-2 with TRBJ2-7; a weak D match, TRBD2 (6 bases). Germline-derived CDR1 and CDR2 are SGHTA and FQGNSA. The CDR3 is 16 amino acids. Trimming stripped 5 bases from V and 1 base from J, with 18 bases between. CDR3: CASSRRGGGSSYEQYF. The CDR3 DNA sequence: TGTGCCAGCAGCCGTCGGGGTGGGGGGTCGTCCTACGAGCAGTACTTC.

The chain recombines TRBV3-1 (or the pseudogene TRBV3-2) with TRBJ1-4; D may be TRBD1 (6 bases). This CDR3 comprises 13 residues. Germline assignment: CDR1 LGHDT and CDR2 YNNKEL (reference sequence). V lost 2 bases to trimming and J lost 8 bases, with 9 bases between them. The CDR3 region has the DNA TGTGCCAGCAGCCAATCTACAGGGGAAAAACTGTTTTTT. This gives the protein CASSQSTGEKLFF.